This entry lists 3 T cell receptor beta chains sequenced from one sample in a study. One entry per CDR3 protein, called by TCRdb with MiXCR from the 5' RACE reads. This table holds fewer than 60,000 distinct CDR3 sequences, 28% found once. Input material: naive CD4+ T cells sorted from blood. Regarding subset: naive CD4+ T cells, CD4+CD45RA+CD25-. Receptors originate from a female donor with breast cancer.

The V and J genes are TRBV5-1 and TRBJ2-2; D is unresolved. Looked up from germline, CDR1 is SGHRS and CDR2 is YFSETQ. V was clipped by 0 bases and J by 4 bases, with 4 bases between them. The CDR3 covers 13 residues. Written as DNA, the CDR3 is TGCGCCAGCAGCTTGGGGTCCACCGGGGAGCTGTTTTTT. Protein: CASSLGSTGELFF.

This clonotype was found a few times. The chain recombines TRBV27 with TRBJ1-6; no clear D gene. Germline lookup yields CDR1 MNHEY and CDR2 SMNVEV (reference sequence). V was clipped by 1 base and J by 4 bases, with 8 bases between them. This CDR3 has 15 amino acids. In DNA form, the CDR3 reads TGTGCCAGCAGTTTATACCCAGATTATAATTCACCCCTCCACTTT. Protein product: CASSLYPDYNSPLHF.

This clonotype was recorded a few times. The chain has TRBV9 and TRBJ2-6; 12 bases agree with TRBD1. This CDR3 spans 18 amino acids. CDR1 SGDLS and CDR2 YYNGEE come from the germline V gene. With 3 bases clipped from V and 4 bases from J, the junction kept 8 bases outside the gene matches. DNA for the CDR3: TGTGCCAGCAGCGAGGGGACAGGGGGCGCGAGGGGGGCCAACGTCCTGACTTTC. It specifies CASSEGTGGARGANVLTF.